Shown below are 14 T cell receptor beta chains from a single sample sequenced in a study of blood T cell repertoires in COVID-19. Measured with immunoSEQ multiplex PCR; TCRdb has only the in-frame clones, and not every one. The sample records 130,000 to 150,000 clones, roughly 87% being singletons. Sample: peripheral blood. Receptors originate from a man aged 70 or older with acute or convalescent COVID-19.

This clone was seen only once. The rearrangement uses TRBV28 and TRBJ1-6, with D uncertain. The germline V gene has CDR1 MDHEN and CDR2 SYDVKM. The CDR3 spans 15 residues. V gave up 6 bases and J gave up 7 bases, with 16 bases separating them. The CDR3 spells CASRGDGVGNSPLHF. CDR3 in DNA: TGTGCCAGCAGGGGCGACGGCGTCGGAAATTCACCCCTCCACTTT.

V and J are TRBV3-1 (or the pseudogene TRBV3-2) and TRBJ2-7; tentatively, D is TRBD1 (6 bases). Trimming removed 1 base from V and 3 bases from J, with 13 bases in between. Germline V gene lookup returns CDR1 LGHDT and CDR2 YNNKEL (reference sequence). This CDR3 spans 15 amino acids. The CDR3 DNA reads as TGTGCCAGCAGCCAAGCCACAGGGTCTTACTACGAGCAGTACTTC. As protein: CASSQATGSYYEQYF.

This clone has more than one count but fewer than ten. This sequence joins TRBV6-5 and TRBJ1-6; 9 nucleotides line up with TRBD1. With 5 bases clipped from V and 10 bases from J, the junction kept 6 bases outside the gene matches. The CDR3 runs 14 residues. CDR1 MNHEY and CDR2 SVGAGI come from the germline V gene. The CDR3 loop is CASSPGTGRSPLHF. For the CDR3, the DNA is TGTGCCAGCAGTCCCGGGACAGGGAGGTCACCCCTCCACTTT.

This chain links TRBV28 with TRBJ2-3; D uncertain. Per the germline V gene, CDR1 is MDHEN and CDR2 is SYDVKM. The CDR3 runs to 13 residues. Trimming took off 6 bases at V and 6 bases at J, with 13 bases between the two ends. The DNA of the CDR3 is TGTGCCAGCAGGACGGAGAATTTGGATACGCAGTATTTT. This translates into CASRTENLDTQYF.

This sequence joins TRBV2 and TRBJ1-5; 8 nucleotides agree with TRBD1. Germline-derived CDR1 and CDR2 are SNHLY and FYNNEI. V lost 6 bases to trimming and J lost 7 bases; unmatched junction nucleotides: 8. The CDR3 length is 14 residues. DNA of the CDR3: TGTGCCAGCAGCCGGACAGGGAAGGAACAGCCCCAGCATTTT. Encoded protein: CASSRTGKEQPQHF.

The chain employs TRBV15 and TRBJ2-3, with D tentatively TRBD1 (5 bases). The CDR3 covers 13 residues. The V end lost 7 bases, the J end lost 7 bases, and 15 bases lay between the germline ends. Germline-derived CDR1 and CDR2 are LNHNV and YYDKDF (reference sequence). CDR3 sequence: CATNSIGVNTQYF. CDR3 sequence (DNA): TGTGCCACCAACTCAATAGGGGTTAATACGCAGTATTTT.

The chain links TRBV7-2 to TRBJ2-7, with no clear D. The V end lost 5 bases, the J end lost 6 bases, and 14 bases lay between the germline ends. The V gene's germline CDR1 is SGHTA and CDR2 FQGNSA. The CDR3 is 13 amino acids. The CDR3 nucleotides read TGTGCCAGCAGCCCCGCAGATGTGTTCGAGCAGTACTTC. As protein: CASSPADVFEQYF.

The V and J genes are TRBV7-8 and TRBJ1-2; 7 bases agree with TRBD1. This CDR3 is built from 15 residues. Germline values: CDR1 SGHVS, CDR2 FQNEAQ. V lost 5 bases and J lost 0; bases outside the gene matches: 6. The CDR3 nucleotides are TGTGCCAGCAGCAAACAGGGGAAGGCTAACTATGGCTACACCTTC. It codes for CASSKQGKANYGYTF.

This clone was observed once. CDR3 DNA sequence: TGTGCCAGCAGTGAAGACACCGGGGTAGTGGGTGGCTACACCTTC. Encoded protein: CASSEDTGVVGGYTF. This sequence joins TRBV6-1 and TRBJ1-2; D call uncertain. V lost 1 base and J lost 7, with 16 bases in between. This CDR3 contains 15 residues. From germline, CDR1 is MNHNS and CDR2 SASEGT.

This sequence joins TRBV19 and TRBJ2-2, with a possible D match to TRBD2 (8 bases). The germline CDR1 and CDR2 sequences are LNHDA and SQIVND (reference sequence). The length of the CDR3 is 16 residues. Trimming stripped 10 bases from V and 0 bases from J, with 18 bases between. The chain's CDR3 is CATRGSSGANTGELFF. CDR3 bases: TGTGCCACCAGGGGGAGTAGCGGGGCGAACACCGGGGAGCTGTTTTTT.

Here the CDR3 reads CASSFQIGEGEQYF. The CDR3 DNA is TGTGCCAGCAGTTTTCAGATAGGGGAAGGGGAGCAGTACTTC. The rearrangement uses TRBV27 and TRBJ2-7; a weak D match, TRBD1 (5 bases). V gave up 3 bases and J gave up 7 bases, with 16 bases separating them. CDR1 is MNHEY and CDR2 is SMNVEV in the germline V gene (reference sequence). The CDR3 consists of 14 residues.

This sequence joins TRBV7-2 and TRBJ2-3; 7 bases are shared with TRBD2. CDR1 is SGHTA, CDR2 FQGNSA, per germline. V shed 4 bases, J shed 1 base, and the junction held 14 bases outside the gene matches. The CDR3 spans 18 residues. The CDR3 reads CASSSQGSGLERTDTQYF. As DNA, the CDR3 is TGTGCCAGCAGCTCCCAGGGTAGCGGGTTAGAACGCACAGATACGCAGTATTTT.

This chain uses TRBV7-6 with TRBJ2-1; TRBD2 matches 15 bases. Germline values: CDR1 SGHVS, CDR2 FNYEAQ. The V segment lost 3 bases and the J segment 6 bases; nucleotides outside the gene matches: 6. This CDR3 spans 17 amino acids. The CDR3 nucleotides read TGTGCCAGCAGCTTCGCCGGACTAGCGGGAGGGGGCAATGAGCAGTTCTTC. As protein: CASSFAGLAGGGNEQFF. The variable domain in full, completed from reference TRBV7-6 and TRBJ2-1, reads GAGVSQSPRYKVTKRGQDVALRCDPISGHVSLYWYRQALGQGPEFLTYFNYEAQQDKSGLPNDRFSAERPEGSISTLTIQRTEQRDSAMYRCASSFAGLAGGGNEQFFGPGTRLTVL.

The gene calls are TRBV11-2 and TRBJ2-2; D might be TRBD1 (6 bases). Germline loops: CDR1 SGHAT, CDR2 FQNNGV. The V gene lost 2 bases and the J gene lost 6 bases, with 10 bases spanning the gap. CDR3 length equals 14 residues. CDR3 sequence reads: CASSLNQGPGELFF. DNA for the CDR3: TGTGCCAGCAGCTTAAATCAGGGGCCCGGGGAGCTGTTTTTT. The full variable domain, rest sourced from reference TRBV11-2 and TRBJ2-2, is EAGVAQSPRYKIIEKRQSVAFWCNPISGHATLYWYQQILGQGPKLLIQFQNNGVVDDSQLPKDRFSAERLKGVDSTLKIQPAKLEDSAVYLCASSLNQGPGELFFGEGSRLTVL.